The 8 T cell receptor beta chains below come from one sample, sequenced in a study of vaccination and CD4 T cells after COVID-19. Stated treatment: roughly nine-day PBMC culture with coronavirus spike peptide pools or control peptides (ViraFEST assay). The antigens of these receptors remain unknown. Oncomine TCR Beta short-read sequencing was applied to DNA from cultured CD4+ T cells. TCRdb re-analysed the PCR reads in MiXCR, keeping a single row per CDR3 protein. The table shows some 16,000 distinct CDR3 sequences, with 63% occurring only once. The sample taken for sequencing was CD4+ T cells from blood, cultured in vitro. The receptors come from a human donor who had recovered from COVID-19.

CDR3 sequence: CASSSDGQGTNEQYF. The CDR3, as DNA: TGCGCCAGCAGCTCGGATGGACAGGGAACCAACGAGCAGTACTTC. The rearrangement uses TRBV5-1 and TRBJ2-7; 8 nucleotides align to TRBD1. The germline V gene has CDR1 SGHRS and CDR2 YFSETQ. The CDR3 runs 15 residues. Trimming cost V 3 bases and J 5 bases; bases outside gene matches: 10.

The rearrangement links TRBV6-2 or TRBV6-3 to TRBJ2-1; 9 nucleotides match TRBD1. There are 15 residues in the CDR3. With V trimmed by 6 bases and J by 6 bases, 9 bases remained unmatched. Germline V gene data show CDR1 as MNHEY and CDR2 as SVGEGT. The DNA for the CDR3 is TGTGCCAGCAGATCTCCGGGACAGGGTAGCAATGAGCAGTTCTTC. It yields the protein CASRSPGQGSNEQFF.

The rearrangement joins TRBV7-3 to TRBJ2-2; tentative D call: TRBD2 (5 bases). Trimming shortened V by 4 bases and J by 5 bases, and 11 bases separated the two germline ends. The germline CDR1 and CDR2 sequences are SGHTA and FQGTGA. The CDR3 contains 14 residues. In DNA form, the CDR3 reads TGTGCCAGCAGCTCTGTACCGGGAACCGGGGAGCTGTTTTTT. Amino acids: CASSSVPGTGELFF.

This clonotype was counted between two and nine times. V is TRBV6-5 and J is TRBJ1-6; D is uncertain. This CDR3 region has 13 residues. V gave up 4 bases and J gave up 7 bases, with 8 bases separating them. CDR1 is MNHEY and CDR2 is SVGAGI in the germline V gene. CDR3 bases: TGTGCCAGCAGTTTGGACGGAAATTCACCCCTCCACTTT. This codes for CASSLDGNSPLHF.

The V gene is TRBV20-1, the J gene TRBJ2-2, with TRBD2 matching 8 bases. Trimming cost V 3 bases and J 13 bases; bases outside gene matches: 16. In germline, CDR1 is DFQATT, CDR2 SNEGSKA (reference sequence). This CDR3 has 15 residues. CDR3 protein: CSARTSVNTGESLFF. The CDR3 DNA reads TGCAGTGCTAGGACTAGCGTGAACACCGGGGAGTCGCTGTTTTTT.

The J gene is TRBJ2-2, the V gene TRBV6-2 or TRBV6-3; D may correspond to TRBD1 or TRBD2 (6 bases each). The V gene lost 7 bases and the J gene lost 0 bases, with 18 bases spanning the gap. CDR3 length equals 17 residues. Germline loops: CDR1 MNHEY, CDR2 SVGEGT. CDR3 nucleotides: TGTGCCAGCACCCCTAGTTGGGGGGCAACGAACACCGGGGAGCTGTTTTTT. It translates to CASTPSWGATNTGELFF.

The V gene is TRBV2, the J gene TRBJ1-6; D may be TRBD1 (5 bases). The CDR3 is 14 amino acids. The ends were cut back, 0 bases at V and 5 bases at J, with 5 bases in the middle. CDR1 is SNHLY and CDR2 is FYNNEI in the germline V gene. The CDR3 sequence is CASSEAGDNSPLHF. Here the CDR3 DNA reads TGTGCCAGCAGTGAAGCGGGGGATAATTCACCCCTCCACTTT.

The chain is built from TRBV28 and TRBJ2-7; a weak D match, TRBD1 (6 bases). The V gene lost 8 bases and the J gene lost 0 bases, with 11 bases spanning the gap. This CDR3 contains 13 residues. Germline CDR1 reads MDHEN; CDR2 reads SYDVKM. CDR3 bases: TGTGCCAGCTCCCGACAGGCCTCCTACGAGCAGTACTTC. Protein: CASSRQASYEQYF.